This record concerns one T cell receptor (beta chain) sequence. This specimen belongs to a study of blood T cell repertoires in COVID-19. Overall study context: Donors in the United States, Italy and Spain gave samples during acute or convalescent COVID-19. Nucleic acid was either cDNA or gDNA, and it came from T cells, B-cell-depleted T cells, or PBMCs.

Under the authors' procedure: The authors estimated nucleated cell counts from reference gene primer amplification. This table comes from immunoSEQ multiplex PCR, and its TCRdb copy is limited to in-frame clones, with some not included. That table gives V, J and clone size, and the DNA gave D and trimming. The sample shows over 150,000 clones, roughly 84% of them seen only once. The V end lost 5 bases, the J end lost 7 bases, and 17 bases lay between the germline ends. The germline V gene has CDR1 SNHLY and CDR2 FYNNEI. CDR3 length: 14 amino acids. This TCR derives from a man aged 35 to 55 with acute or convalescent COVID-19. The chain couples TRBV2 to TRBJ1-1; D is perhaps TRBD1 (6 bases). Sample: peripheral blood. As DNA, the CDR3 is TGTGCCAGCAGTAACGCCGGGACAATCAATGAAGCTTTCTTT. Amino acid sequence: CASSNAGTINEAFF.